The 14 T cell receptor beta chains below come from one sample, sequenced in a study of blood T cell repertoires in COVID-19. The table came from immunoSEQ multiplex PCR; TCRdb's copy has only in-frame clones and leaves some out. The sample has approximately 200,000 clones, 65% to 90% seen once. Sequencing was performed on peripheral blood. The source of these receptors is a woman aged 45-65 years with acute or convalescent COVID-19.

This chain's CDR3 is CASSLGVSRQRSYEQYF. The CDR3 DNA is TGTGCCAGCAGCTTAGGTGTTTCTAGACAGCGCTCCTACGAGCAGTACTTC. The chain combines TRBV7-8 with TRBJ2-7; a possible D gene is TRBD1 (5 bases). The CDR3 contains 17 residues. Germline loops: CDR1 SGHVS, CDR2 FQNEAQ. V was trimmed by 1 base and J by 0 bases, leaving 16 bases between them.

V gene TRBV18 combines with J gene TRBJ2-7; no reliable D call. With 1 base removed from V and 4 bases from J, the gap between germline ends came to 20 bases. The length of the CDR3 is 17 residues. The germline V gene encodes CDR1 KGHSH and CDR2 LQKENI. The CDR3 spells CASSPLHSNSELYEQYF. The DNA of the CDR3 is TGTGCCAGCTCACCACTCCATTCGAACTCTGAGTTATACGAGCAGTACTTC.

The chain couples TRBV5-1 to TRBJ2-7; weak D call: TRBD1 (5 bases). V was pared by 0 bases and J by 6 bases, with 13 bases between. CDR3 length: 14 amino acids. CDR1 is SGHRS, CDR2 YFSETQ, per germline. CDR3: CASSLGQGHSEQYF. CDR3 sequence (DNA): TGCGCCAGCAGCTTGGGTCAGGGCCATAGCGAGCAGTACTTC.

V usage is TRBV19 and J usage is TRBJ1-5; the D gene is possibly TRBD1 (5 bases). The CDR3 loop spans 16 amino acids. The V end was cut by 1 base, the J end by 5 bases, with 15 bases between. Germline V gene sequence: CDR1 LNHDA, CDR2 SQIVND (reference sequence). The CDR3: CASSIGQFNGDQPQHF. CDR3 sequence (DNA): TGTGCCAGTAGTATAGGACAGTTTAACGGTGATCAGCCCCAGCATTTT.

The chain combines TRBV7-2 with TRBJ1-4; tentatively, D is TRBD1 (5 bases). This CDR3 contains 16 residues. Looked up from germline, CDR1 is SGHTA and CDR2 is FQGNSA. Between the trimmed V and J ends, which lost 3 bases and 1 base, there was a span of 12 bases. DNA of the CDR3: TGTGCCAGCAGCTTGGATAGGGGTGGAACTAATGAAAAACTGTTTTTT. Translating gives CASSLDRGGTNEKLFF.

V gene TRBV18 combines with J gene TRBJ1-4; 11 bases are a match to TRBD1. The CDR3 extends over 18 amino acids. J gave up 8 bases and V 0 bases, and 11 bases lay outside the gene matches. CDR1 is KGHSH and CDR2 is LQKENI in the germline V gene. Here the CDR3 DNA reads TGTGCCAGCTCACCACCGACCGGGACAGGGGGATCAGGAGAAAAACTGTTTTTT. Protein sequence: CASSPPTGTGGSGEKLFF.

The J gene is TRBJ2-7, the V gene TRBV30; 8 nucleotides align to TRBD1. Germline V CDR1 and CDR2: GTSNPN, SVGIG (reference sequence). V trimming: 5 bases; J trimming: 6 bases; junction bases outside the gene matches: 9. The CDR3 totals 13 residues. Here the CDR3 DNA reads TGTGCCTGGGAGAAGCAGGGGGCAGGCGAGCAGTACTTC. It translates to CAWEKQGAGEQYF.

The J gene is TRBJ2-7, the V gene TRBV5-4; 9 bases line up with TRBD1. With V trimmed by 2 bases and J by 3 bases, 3 bases remained unmatched. CDR1 is SGHNT and CDR2 is YYREEE in the germline V gene (reference sequence). The CDR3 extends over 14 amino acids. The CDR3 sequence: CASSLKDRGYEQYF. The DNA of the CDR3 is TGTGCCAGCAGCTTAAAGGACAGGGGCTACGAGCAGTACTTC.

Comments on this clone: This sample also contains other DNA sequences that code for the same CDR3. The rearrangement uses TRBV2 and TRBJ1-1, with 9 bases lining up with TRBD1. Germline CDR1 reads SNHLY; CDR2 reads FYNNEI. This CDR3 has 14 amino acids. The J segment lost 1 base and the V segment lost 5 bases, leaving 2 bases of the junction unmatched. The CDR3 here is CASSRQGGNTEAFF. The CDR3 coding sequence is TGTGCCAGCAGTCGACAGGGGGGGAACACTGAAGCTTTCTTT.

The chain uses TRBV7-9 and TRBJ2-7, with 8 positions matching TRBD1. This CDR3 has 15 residues. Trimming cost V 8 bases and J 2 bases; bases outside gene matches: 11. Germline V gene sequence: CDR1 SEHNR, CDR2 FQNEAQ (reference sequence). CDR3 loop: CASAKPRTGPYEQYF. The CDR3 bases are TGTGCCAGCGCTAAACCCCGGACAGGGCCCTACGAGCAGTACTTC.

This chain's CDR3 is CASSIRVGNGYTF. The DNA for the CDR3 is TGCGCCAGCAGCATCAGGGTAGGGAATGGCTACACCTTC. The chain joins TRBV5-1 to TRBJ1-2, with D possibly being TRBD1 (5 bases). Germline values: CDR1 SGHRS, CDR2 YFSETQ. The CDR3 consists of 13 residues. V lost 4 bases to trimming and J lost 6 bases, with 13 bases between them. Full variable domain (outside the CDR3, taken from reference TRBV5-1 and TRBJ1-2): KAGVTQTPRYLIKTRGQQVTLSCSPISGHRSVSWYQQTPGQGLQFLFEYFSETQRNKGNFPGRFSGRQFSNSRSEMNVSTLELGDSALYLCASSIRVGNGYTFGSGTRLTVV.

The chain joins TRBV19 to TRBJ2-5, with D possibly matching TRBD1 (5 bases). Germline V CDR1 and CDR2: LNHDA, SQIVND (reference sequence). Trimming removed 6 bases at V and 2 bases at J, with 10 bases between. CDR3 length: 13 amino acids. CDR3 nucleotides: TGTGCCAGTAGCCAGACAGTTCAAGAGACCCAGTACTTC. It specifies CASSQTVQETQYF.

There are a few counts of this clone. CDR3 sequence: CASVAGTDTQYF. For the CDR3, the DNA is TGTGCCAGCGTAGCGGGAACAGATACGCAGTATTTT. The chain carries TRBV28 and TRBJ2-3; TRBD2 agrees at 8 bases. Germline CDR1 is MDHEN and CDR2 is SYDVKM. The junction had 1 base not matched to a gene; V was cut back by 8 bases and J by 3 bases. The CDR3 totals 12 residues.

Points on this clone: The sample contains more than one DNA sequence encoding this CDR3. The rearrangement uses TRBV19 and TRBJ1-5; 11 bases match TRBD1. This CDR3 contains 13 residues. Germline V gene sequence: CDR1 LNHDA, CDR2 SQIVND (reference sequence). Losses at the gene ends were 6 bases for V and 6 bases for J; bases not matched to a gene: 1. CDR3 sequence (DNA): TGTGCCAGTAGGGGACAGGGGGGTCAGCCCCAGCATTTT. Amino acids: CASRGQGGQPQHF.